These T cell receptor beta chains were read from a single sample in a study of T cells of healthy individuals. From the 5' RACE reads, TCRdb called clonotypes with MiXCR, one entry per CDR3 protein. The data hold around 100,000 distinct CDR3 sequences, with approximately 15% observed a single time. These TCRs come from a human donor in good health. Each CDR3 is given with its conserved first and last residue. The D gene is left open where the match is weak. Only part of the rows carry a size: once, few, many, or a class if the clone is expanded.

d_call,v_call,clone_size,j_call,cdr3_aa,cdr3_nt
NA,TRBV7-8,few,TRBJ2-3,CASSLVAQAADTQYF,TGTGCCAGCAGCTTAGTGGCCCAGGCGGCAGATACGCAGTATTTT
TRBD2,TRBV24-1,NA,TRBJ2-1,CATSEPIAGGSYNEQFF,TGTGCCACCAGTGAACCGATAGCGGGAGGTTCTTACAATGAGCAGTTCTTC
NA,TRBV20-1,few,TRBJ2-1,CSARVRGRGSYNEQFF,TGCAGTGCTAGAGTAAGGGGAAGGGGCTCCTACAATGAGCAGTTCTTC
TRBD2,TRBV11-1,NA,TRBJ2-1,CASKKLAGGNEQFF,TGTGCCAGCAAAAAACTAGCGGGGGGCAATGAGCAGTTCTTC
NA,TRBV12-3/TRBV12-4,NA,TRBJ2-2,CASSPGRSTGELFF,TGTGCCAGCAGCCCAGGCCGGAGCACCGGGGAGCTGTTTTTT
TRBD2,TRBV24-1,NA,TRBJ2-5,CATRGTRGETQYF,TGTGCCACCAGGGGGACTAGGGGAGAGACCCAGTACTTC
NA,TRBV9,many,TRBJ1-1,CASSVALVPNTEAFF,TGTGCCAGCAGCGTAGCTCTGGTCCCGAACACTGAAGCTTTCTTT
TRBD2,TRBV20-1,once,TRBJ2-7,CSAVAGTTSYEQYF,TGCAGTGCTGTCGCCGGGACTACCTCCTACGAGCAGTACTTC
NA,TRBV7-6,few,TRBJ2-3,CASSLGVRIDTQYF,TGTGCCAGCAGCTTAGGGGTGAGGATAGATACGCAGTATTTT
NA,TRBV4-3,few,TRBJ2-2,CASSRTRQGGGELFF,TGCGCCAGCAGCCGAACACGACAGGGAGGCGGGGAGCTGTTTTTT
TRBD2,TRBV6-5,few,TRBJ2-1,CASSPLAGGEQFF,TGTGCCAGCAGTCCGCTAGCGGGAGGCGAGCAGTTCTTC
NA,TRBV7-9,NA,TRBJ2-2,CASSLLAGDNTGELFF,TGTGCCAGCAGCTTACTTGCGGGCGATAACACCGGGGAGCTGTTTTTT
TRBD1,TRBV20-1,many,TRBJ1-5,CSVNRGRGNQPQHF,TGCAGTGTTAACAGGGGGAGGGGCAATCAGCCCCAGCATTTT
NA,TRBV5-1,NA,TRBJ2-1,CASSLTGVGNEQFF,TGCGCCAGCAGCTTAACGGGAGTAGGTAATGAGCAGTTCTTC
TRBD1,TRBV5-1,many,TRBJ1-6,CASSEGTGENSPLHF,TGCGCCAGCAGCGAGGGGACAGGGGAAAATTCACCCCTCCACTTT
NA,TRBV20-1,many,TRBJ1-5,CSARDKGLGPQHF,TGCAGTGCTAGAGACAAAGGGCTTGGTCCCCAGCATTTT
TRBD1,TRBV7-8,NA,TRBJ2-7,CASSAQSTGTGGYEQYF,TGTGCCAGCAGCGCCCAAAGCACCGGGACAGGGGGTTACGAGCAGTACTTC
TRBD1,TRBV20-1,few,TRBJ1-5,CSVGSGGEDNQPQHF,TGCAGTGTCGGGTCAGGGGGAGAGGACAATCAGCCCCAGCATTTT
TRBD1,TRBV3-1,NA,TRBJ1-2,CASSRQGVAGYTF,TGTGCCAGCAGTCGACAGGGAGTTGCTGGCTACACCTTC
NA,TRBV9,many,TRBJ2-2,CASSPRGTNTGELFF,TGTGCCAGCAGCCCTCGCGGGACCAACACCGGGGAGCTGTTTTTT
TRBD2,TRBV18,once,TRBJ2-4,CASSPRGGNIQYF,TGTGCCAGCTCACCGCGGGGAGGGAACATTCAGTACTTC
NA,TRBV6-6,few,TRBJ1-1,CASSAERNEAFF,TGTGCCAGCAGTGCCGAGAGAAATGAAGCTTTCTTT
TRBD1,TRBV7-8,few,TRBJ1-5,CASSPLGTGGNQPQHF,TGTGCCAGCAGCCCCCTGGGGACAGGTGGAAATCAGCCCCAGCATTTT
TRBD1,TRBV30,many,TRBJ1-4,CAWTRQGAEKLFF,TGTGCCTGGACCAGACAGGGGGCGGAAAAACTGTTTTTT
NA,TRBV28,many,TRBJ1-5,CASSLNQPQHF,TGTGCCAGCAGTTTAAATCAGCCCCAGCATTTT
NA,TRBV9,many,TRBJ2-3,CASSMSTEPSTDTQYF,TGTGCCAGCAGCATGTCGACGGAGCCTAGCACAGATACGCAGTATTTT
NA,TRBV4-1,NA,TRBJ2-7,CASSQGAGEQYF,TGCGCCAGCAGCCAGGGAGCAGGGGAGCAGTACTTC
NA,TRBV29-1,many,TRBJ1-2,CSVEGLRRGNYGYTF,TGCAGCGTTGAAGGACTGAGGAGAGGGAACTATGGCTACACCTTC
TRBD1,TRBV6-2/TRBV6-3,few,TRBJ1-1,CASSPQRDRLNTEAFF,TGTGCCAGCAGTCCTCAAAGGGACAGATTGAACACTGAAGCTTTCTTT